Listed here are 24 T cell receptor beta chains from one sample, sequenced in a study of blood T cell repertoires in COVID-19. This table comes from immunoSEQ multiplex PCR, and its TCRdb copy is limited to in-frame clones, with some not included. Here the sample spans some 350,000 clones, more than 75% being singletons. Sequenced: peripheral blood. These receptors all stem from a woman younger than 35 who had recovered from COVID-19.

CDR3 bases: TGTGCCACCAGCGGTGAGATTTACAATGAGCAGTTCTTC. Translation gives CATSGEIYNEQFF. The genes are TRBV24-1 and TRBJ2-1; D is uncertain. This CDR3 is built from 13 residues. V was shortened by 7 bases and J by 4 bases, with 10 bases between the two germline ends. Germline V CDR1 and CDR2: KGHDR, SFDVKD.

This chain joins TRBV5-1 and TRBJ1-6; 11 bases line up with TRBD1. CDR1 and CDR2 from the germline V gene are SGHRS and YFSETQ. The CDR3 has 15 amino acids. The junction had 8 bases not matched to a gene; V was cut back by 5 bases and J by 10 bases. The CDR3 DNA follows: TGCGCCAGCAGTTGGGGACAGGGGGGAATCTCACCCCTCCACTTT. Protein product: CASSWGQGGISPLHF.

This chain uses TRBV11-2 with TRBJ1-4; 9 bases are a match to TRBD1. Germline V gives CDR1 SGHAT, CDR2 FQNNGV. This CDR3 is built from 15 residues. V was clipped by 5 bases and J by 8 bases; unmatched bases: 9. The CDR3 nucleotides read TGTGCCAGCAGCCGCGCGAGGACAGGGGTCGAAAAACTGTTTTTT. Its translation: CASSRARTGVEKLFF. Full variable domain (remainder filled in from reference TRBV11-2 and TRBJ1-4): EAGVAQSPRYKIIEKRQSVAFWCNPISGHATLYWYQQILGQGPKLLIQFQNNGVVDDSQLPKDRFSAERLKGVDSTLKIQPAKLEDSAVYLCASSRARTGVEKLFFGSGTQLSVL.

This chain links TRBV2 with TRBJ1-2; the match to TRBD1 covers 8 bases. The CDR3 covers 13 residues. Losses at the gene ends were 6 bases for V and 4 bases for J; bases not matched to a gene: 4. Germline V gene data show CDR1 as SNHLY and CDR2 as FYNNEI. In nucleotides, the CDR3 is TGTGCCAGCAGGGGGGACAGGCCCTATGGCTACACCTTC. Its translation: CASRGDRPYGYTF.

The chain is built from TRBV24-1 and TRBJ1-2; TRBD1 is a possible D gene (5 bases). V was clipped by 3 bases and J by 2 bases, with 15 bases between them. CDR1 and CDR2 (germline): KGHDR, SFDVKD. The CDR3 runs 16 residues. The CDR3 nucleotides read TGTGCCACCAGTGATCCCAGCACAGGCTCAAACTATGGCTACACCTTC. The encoded protein is CATSDPSTGSNYGYTF.

The V call is TRBV6-5, the J call TRBJ1-2, with D unresolved. This CDR3 spans 15 amino acids. Germline V lookup: CDR1 MNHEY, CDR2 SVGAGI. The germline V and J ends were trimmed by 6 bases and 1 base, with 15 bases remaining between them. The CDR3 here is CASSRRQTINYGYTF. The CDR3 nucleotides read TGTGCCAGCAGCCGCAGGCAGACAATTAACTATGGCTACACCTTC.

This chain links TRBV5-6 with TRBJ2-5; TRBD2 matches at 9 bases. Trimming cost V 4 bases and J 5 bases; bases outside gene matches: 6. This CDR3 spans 14 amino acids. Germline CDR1 is SGHDT and CDR2 is YYEEEE. The CDR3 DNA sequence: TGTGCCAGCAGCCCGGGACTAGCTATGGAGACCCAGTACTTC. Its protein product is CASSPGLAMETQYF.

J is TRBJ1-5 and V is TRBV2; 12 bases fit TRBD1. J lost 6 bases, V lost 8 bases, and 5 bases had no gene match. Germline loops: CDR1 SNHLY, CDR2 FYNNEI. The CDR3 length is 14 residues. The CDR3 is CASGDRGRGQPQHF. Written as DNA, the CDR3 is TGTGCCAGCGGGGACAGGGGGCGAGGTCAGCCCCAGCATTTT.

J is TRBJ2-1 and V is TRBV19, with 10 bases fitting TRBD1. The length of the CDR3 is 15 residues. V lost 4 bases, J lost 7 bases, and 7 bases stayed unmatched. CDR1 LNHDA and CDR2 SQIVND come from the germline V gene (reference sequence). CDR3 loop: CASSTGTGVVNEQFF. The DNA of the CDR3 is TGTGCCAGTAGTACCGGGACAGGGGTTGTTAATGAGCAGTTCTTC.

The chain has TRBV19 and TRBJ1-1; D gene unclear. The CDR3 loop spans 11 amino acids. V was clipped by 8 bases and J by 4 bases, with 8 bases between them. CDR1 is LNHDA and CDR2 is SQIVND in the germline V gene (reference sequence). CDR3 DNA sequence: TGTGCCAGTTCCCGGTTCACTGAAGCTTTCTTT. It translates to CASSRFTEAFF.

This clone came up a few times. This chain links TRBV7-9 with TRBJ2-3; D not resolved. CDR1 is SEHNR and CDR2 is FQNEAQ in the germline V gene (reference sequence). This CDR3 spans 12 amino acids. The V gene lost 3 bases and the J gene lost 4 bases, with 5 bases spanning the gap. CDR3: CASSFRADTQYF. CDR3 coding DNA: TGTGCCAGCAGCTTCCGGGCAGATACGCAGTATTTT.

V is TRBV6-2 or TRBV6-3 and J is TRBJ2-1; 10 bases are shared with TRBD1. The V and J ends lost 5 bases and 6 bases, in that order; junction bases with no gene match: 7. The germline gives CDR1 MNHEY, CDR2 SVGEGT. The CDR3 sequence is 15 residues long. CDR3 DNA: TGTGCCAGCAGTCTCGGACAGGGGGTAGTCAATGAGCAGTTCTTC. Translating it yields CASSLGQGVVNEQFF.

The J gene is TRBJ2-2, the V gene TRBV7-9; D remains unclear. This CDR3 region has 12 residues. V shed 5 bases and J shed 6 bases, with 7 bases lying between them. The germline V gene encodes CDR1 SEHNR and CDR2 FQNEAQ (reference sequence). CDR3 DNA: TGTGCCAGCAGCGCCGAGGCCGGGGAGCTGTTTTTT. It codes for CASSAEAGELFF.

The CDR3 reads CASSFGTGDGYTF. CDR3 in DNA: TGTGCCAGCAGTTTCGGGACAGGGGATGGCTACACCTTC. This chain connects TRBV6-2 or TRBV6-3 to TRBJ1-2; TRBD1 matches at 10 bases. The CDR3 spans 13 residues. V lost 4 bases, J lost 6 bases, and 2 bases stayed unmatched. Looked up from germline, CDR1 is MNHEY and CDR2 is SVGEGT.

The chain is built from TRBV4-1 and TRBJ1-2; D is unclear. This CDR3 has 15 residues. Germline CDR1 reads MGHRA; CDR2 reads YSYEKL. The V end was cut by 4 bases, the J end by 3 bases, with 15 bases between. CDR3 bases: TGCGCCAGCAGCCGCGGCGAGAGGGAGTACTATGGCTACACCTTC. Translation gives CASSRGEREYYGYTF.

The rearrangement joins TRBV7-2 to TRBJ2-5, with D perhaps TRBD1 (5 bases). This CDR3 is built from 12 residues. V was trimmed by 2 bases and J by 5 bases, leaving 6 bases between them. Germline assignment: CDR1 SGHTA and CDR2 FQGNSA. CDR3 amino acids: CASSLNRETQYF. For the CDR3, the DNA is TGTGCCAGCAGCTTAAACAGGGAGACCCAGTACTTC.

This chain links TRBV4-3 with TRBJ2-7, with TRBD1 matching 10 bases. V was clipped by 0 bases and J by 6 bases; unmatched bases: 2. The CDR3 loop spans 14 amino acids. From germline, CDR1 is LGHNA and CDR2 YSLEER. CDR3 protein: CASSQDRTGGEQYV. In DNA, the CDR3 is TGCGCCAGCAGCCAAGATCGGACAGGGGGCGAGCAGTACGTC.

The chain joins TRBV29-1 to TRBJ2-1; TRBD1 agrees at 9 bases. V was pared by 0 bases and J by 12 bases, with 30 bases of the junction left unmatched. Germline V CDR1 and CDR2: SQVTM, ANQGSEA. This CDR3 has 21 residues. The chain's CDR3 is CSVEEKTGTGFTWDHPIVQFF. DNA of the CDR3: TGCAGCGTTGAAGAAAAAACCGGGACAGGGTTTACGTGGGACCACCCAATCGTGCAGTTCTTC.

The CDR3 DNA sequence: TGCAGCCACAGGGGACTAGCGGAGCACTACGAGCAGTACGTC. Translated, it gives CSHRGLAEHYEQYV. The chain carries TRBV29-1 and TRBJ2-7, with TRBD2 matching over 11 bases. V was clipped by 8 bases and J by 3 bases; unmatched bases: 9. Germline CDR1 SQVTM, CDR2 ANQGSEA. This CDR3 has 14 amino acids.

The chain couples TRBV19 to TRBJ2-1; the match to TRBD2 covers 8 bases. CDR3 size: 16 residues. CDR1 and CDR2 (germline): LNHDA, SQIVND (reference sequence). The J segment lost 3 bases and the V segment lost 3 bases, leaving 7 bases of the junction unmatched. CDR3 sequence reads: CASSMDSAGGYNEQFF. The CDR3 region has the DNA TGTGCCAGTAGTATGGATTCGGCGGGAGGCTACAATGAGCAGTTCTTC.

The chain has TRBV6-5 and TRBJ1-5; D is unresolved. Trimming removed 6 bases at V and 2 bases at J, with 8 bases between. This CDR3 is built from 13 residues. Germline V gene sequence: CDR1 MNHEY, CDR2 SVGAGI. This chain's CDR3 is CASSDRGNQPQHF. The CDR3 nucleotides are TGTGCCAGCAGCGACCGGGGCAATCAGCCCCAGCATTTT.

This clone has a single count. The chain couples TRBV9 to TRBJ2-1, with 9 bases aligning to TRBD2. The V segment lost 3 bases and the J segment 0 bases; nucleotides outside the gene matches: 4. CDR3 length: 16 residues. CDR1 is SGDLS and CDR2 is YYNGEE in the germline V gene. CDR3: CASSANSGSSYNEQFF. The CDR3 bases are TGTGCCAGCAGCGCTAATAGCGGGAGCTCCTACAATGAGCAGTTCTTC.

The chain carries TRBV7-2 and TRBJ2-7; 8 positions agree with TRBD2. The germline V gene has CDR1 SGHTA and CDR2 FQGNSA. CDR3 length equals 18 residues. The J segment lost 2 bases and the V segment lost 4 bases, leaving 16 bases of the junction unmatched. As DNA, the CDR3 is TGTGCCAGCAGCTCCCCCCGGGGTACTAGCGGAGGTGCCTACGAGCAGTACGTC. Translated: CASSSPRGTSGGAYEQYV.

V is TRBV9 and J is TRBJ1-1; 8 bases are a match to TRBD1. Germline-derived CDR1 and CDR2 are SGDLS and YYNGEE. The V and J ends lost 3 bases and 4 bases, in that order; junction bases with no gene match: 5. The CDR3 loop spans 14 amino acids. The CDR3: CASSAKTGGTEAFF. The CDR3 bases are TGTGCCAGCAGCGCTAAAACAGGGGGCACTGAAGCTTTCTTT.